Listed below are T cell receptor beta chains from one sample, sequenced in a study of a mutant IDH1 vaccine in newly diagnosed glioma. No antigen has been assigned to these receptors. This table comes from immunoSEQ multiplex PCR, and its TCRdb copy is limited to in-frame clones, with some not included. The table includes tens of thousands of clones, around 74% detected once. The sample in question was PBMCs, obtained from a glioma patient whose treatment included an IDH1 peptide vaccine. Receptors originate from a man aged 50-60 years with glioma. The CDR3 runs from the conserved cysteine through the conserved F or W. A D gene is named only where the DNA matches it firmly. Clone size appears in some rows only: once, few, many, or a class for an expanded clone.

clone_size d_call j_call v_call cdr3_aa cdr3_nt
. . TRBJ1-5 TRBV6-6 CASSLTSSNQPQHF TGTGCCAGCAGTTTGACGTCGAGCAATCAGCCCCAGCATTTT
. TRBD1 TRBJ1-2 TRBV5-5 CASSSPTGSYGYTF TGTGCCAGCAGCTCGCCGACAGGGTCCTATGGCTACACCTTC
. . TRBJ2-7 TRBV6-6 CASRYRERAYEQYF TGTGCCAGCAGGTACCGGGAGCGAGCCTACGAGCAGTACTTC
. . TRBJ2-7 TRBV6-1 CASSEWDTAYEQYF TGTGCCAGCAGTGAATGGGACACAGCCTACGAGCAGTACTTC
. TRBD2 TRBJ2-7 TRBV5-1 CASSFSSTSGASYEQYF TGCGCCAGCAGCTTCTCTTCGACTAGCGGGGCCTCCTACGAGCAGTACTTC
few . TRBJ2-5 TRBV9 CASGTSSSGQETQYF TGTGCCAGCGGTACATCCTCCTCAGGTCAAGAGACCCAGTACTTC
. . TRBJ2-2 TRBV5-1 CASTLWTLTTGELFF TGCGCCAGCACACTATGGACACTGACCACCGGGGAGCTGTTTTTT
. . TRBJ2-6 TRBV2 CASNFQGSAGANVLTF TGTGCCAGCAACTTTCAGGGAAGCGCTGGGGCCAACGTCCTGACTTTC
. . TRBJ1-5 TRBV4-3 CASSQSLSSNQPQHF TGCGCCAGCAGCCAATCGTTAAGTAGCAATCAGCCCCAGCATTTT
. . TRBJ1-4 TRBV27 CASSLWGDSSFGDEKLFF TGTGCCAGCAGTTTATGGGGGGACTCTTCCTTCGGGGATGAAAAACTGTTTTTT
. . TRBJ1-6 TRBV2 CASVGLTNSPLHF TGTGCCAGCGTGGGACTGACAAATTCACCCCTCCACTTT
. TRBD1 TRBJ1-1 TRBV7-9 CASSLLGDREMNTEAFF TGTGCCAGCAGCTTATTAGGGGACAGGGAGATGAACACTGAAGCTTTCTTT
. . TRBJ1-1 TRBV4-1 CASELGGSNTEAFF TGCGCCAGCGAGTTGGGGGGCTCGAACACTGAAGCTTTCTTT
. . TRBJ1-5 TRBV10-2 CASSEHPGRLGQPQHF TGCGCCAGCAGTGAGCACCCAGGGAGGTTGGGACAGCCCCAGCATTTT
. . TRBJ1-5 TRBV18 CASSPGQNSNQPQHF TGTGCCAGCTCACCCGGACAGAATAGCAATCAGCCCCAGCATTTT
few . TRBJ1-2 TRBV5-1 CASSLDGNYGYTF TGCGCCAGCAGCTTGGACGGAAACTATGGCTACACCTTC
few . TRBJ2-7 TRBV10-1 CASSGGDLGVPYEQYF TGCGCCAGCAGTGGAGGGGACTTAGGGGTACCCTACGAGCAGTACTTC
. . TRBJ2-5 TRBV9 CASSVVRAGEETQYF TGTGCCAGCAGCGTAGTAAGGGCAGGGGAGGAGACCCAGTACTTC
. . TRBJ1-2 TRBV6-5 CASTEGTARGYTF TGTGCCAGTACGGAGGGGACGGCCCGGGGCTACACCTTC
. TRBD1 TRBJ2-1 TRBV29-1 CSAPGTGDPNEQFF TGCAGCGCTCCTGGGACAGGGGACCCCAATGAGCAGTTCTTC
once . TRBJ1-2 TRBV7-2 CASSLRGLNYGYTF TGTGCCAGCAGCTTACGCGGACTCAACTATGGCTACACCTTC
many . TRBJ1-2 TRBV6-5 CASTTNRDNYGYTF TGTGCCAGCACGACAAACAGGGATAACTATGGCTACACCTTC
. TRBD1 TRBJ2-2 TRBV9 CASSVIQGQGSGELFF TGTGCCAGCAGCGTAATCCAAGGACAGGGTTCCGGGGAGCTGTTTTTT
. . TRBJ2-7 TRBV18 CASSPDTRSYEQYF TGTGCCAGCTCACCGGACACCCGTAGCTACGAGCAGTACTTC
. . TRBJ1-1 TRBV6-5 CASRGGGTNTEAFF TGTGCCAGCAGAGGGGGGGGCACGAACACTGAAGCTTTCTTT
. TRBD1 TRBJ2-1 TRBV7-3 CASRQTGGEGNEQFF TGTGCCAGCAGGCAAACAGGGGGAGAAGGCAATGAGCAGTTCTTC
. . TRBJ2-7 TRBV7-9 CASSSFDRVDDYEQYF TGTGCCAGCAGCAGCTTTGACCGGGTAGACGACTACGAGCAGTACTTC
. TRBD2 TRBJ2-4 TRBV2 CASSEITSGLAKNIQYF TGTGCCAGCAGTGAGATAACTAGCGGATTAGCCAAAAACATTCAGTACTTC
. . TRBJ1-1 TRBV5-6 CASSTTRSRYTEAFF TGTGCCAGCAGTACCACGAGGAGCAGGTACACTGAAGCTTTCTTT
few . TRBJ1-1 TRBV4-1 CASSQDQRDEAFF TGCGCCAGCAGCCAAGATCAGAGAGACGAAGCTTTCTTT
few . TRBJ1-1 TRBV4-2 CASSQRGLNTEAFF TGTGCCAGCAGCCAAAGGGGACTGAACACTGAAGCTTTCTTT
. . TRBJ1-5 TRBV19 CATTDKNSNQPQHF TGTGCCACCACGGACAAGAATAGCAATCAGCCCCAGCATTTT
. . TRBJ2-7 TRBV7-9 CASSLFRGPGFRIEQYF TGTGCCAGCAGCTTATTCCGGGGGCCCGGGTTTAGAATCGAGCAGTACTTC
. . TRBJ2-2 TRBV10-3 CAISEIANGELFF TGTGCCATCAGTGAGATAGCGAACGGGGAGCTGTTTTTT
. . TRBJ1-2 TRBV5-1 CASSSNTGTVDYGYTF TGCGCCAGCAGCTCCAATACTGGAACAGTCGACTATGGCTACACCTTC
. . TRBJ1-2 TRBV10-3 CAISGGRGTANYGYTF TGTGCCATCAGTGGAGGAAGGGGGACTGCTAACTATGGCTACACCTTC
. . TRBJ2-7 TRBV6-5 CASSYRERDEQYF TGTGCCAGCAGTTACAGGGAAAGGGACGAGCAGTACTTC
few . TRBJ1-1 TRBV7-9 CASSLARGGTEAFF TGTGCCAGCAGCTTAGCCAGGGGAGGCACTGAAGCTTTCTTT
. . TRBJ1-3 TRBV7-2 CASSFSTGNTIYF TGTGCCAGCAGCTTTTCAACTGGAAACACCATATATTTT
. . TRBJ1-1 TRBV4-1 CASSLGMNTEAFF TGCGCCAGCAGCCTAGGCATGAACACTGAAGCTTTCTTT
. TRBD1 TRBJ1-4 TRBV30 CAWRRQGQLNEKLFF TGTGCCTGGAGACGCCAGGGACAGTTAAATGAAAAACTGTTTTTT
. . TRBJ2-2 TRBV5-4 CASSLPPGDFAGELFF TGTGCCAGCAGCTTGCCCCCAGGGGATTTTGCCGGGGAGCTGTTTTTT
once . TRBJ2-7 TRBV9 CASSVSRELTYEQYF TGTGCCAGCAGCGTTTCCAGGGAACTCACCTACGAGCAGTACTTC
. TRBD2 TRBJ2-5 TRBV29-1 CSVLGVAGVPGKTQYF TGCAGCGTCCTTGGGGTAGCGGGGGTCCCAGGAAAGACCCAGTACTTC
medium-sized TRBD2 TRBJ2-5 TRBV2 CASRGTSGAQETQYF TGTGCCAGCAGGGGGACTAGCGGGGCTCAAGAGACCCAGTACTTC
. . TRBJ2-7 TRBV29-1 CSVGGTLSYEQYF TGCAGCGTTGGAGGCACACTCTCCTACGAGCAGTACTTC
. TRBD2 TRBJ2-3 TRBV10-2 CASSSGTSGLTDTQYF TGCGCCAGCAGTTCCGGGACTAGCGGACTCACAGATACGCAGTATTTT
. . TRBJ2-3 TRBV5-4 CASSFAEDTQYF TGTGCCAGCAGCTTTGCCGAGGATACGCAGTATTTT
. TRBD1 TRBJ1-1 TRBV27 CASSPTGTGRKAFF TGTGCCAGCAGTCCCACCGGGACAGGGAGGAAAGCTTTCTTT
. TRBD1 TRBJ1-1 TRBV5-6 CASSVQGALGTEAFF TGTGCCAGCTCTGTCCAGGGGGCGCTTGGCACTGAAGCTTTCTTT
. TRBD1 TRBJ2-7 TRBV7-2 CASSIWTGAYEQYF TGTGCCAGCAGCATCTGGACAGGGGCCTACGAGCAGTACTTC
. TRBD2 TRBJ2-2 TRBV6-1 CASSRTSGPTGELFF TGTGCCAGCAGCCGGACTAGCGGTCCGACCGGGGAGCTGTTTTTT
few TRBD1 TRBJ2-2 TRBV27 CASSLSTGATGELFF TGTGCCAGCAGTTTATCGACAGGGGCCACCGGGGAGCTGTTTTTT
. . TRBJ2-5 TRBV29-1 CSVVGRAGLETQYF TGCAGCGTTGTGGGCCGGGCGGGCTTGGAGACCCAGTACTTC
. . TRBJ1-1 TRBV5-6 CASSPLTELMNTEAFF TGTGCCAGCAGCCCACTGACAGAGTTGATGAACACTGAAGCTTTCTTT
. . TRBJ1-3 TRBV7-2 CASSRASGNTIYF TGTGCCAGCAGCCGGGCCTCTGGAAACACCATATATTTT
. TRBD2 TRBJ2-7 TRBV2 CASSEGSSGEGQYF TGTGCCAGCAGTGAAGGCTCTAGCGGAGAAGGGCAGTACTTC
. TRBD1 TRBJ1-1 TRBV19 CASRIPSGTANTEAFF TGTGCCAGTAGAATCCCCTCCGGGACAGCAAACACTGAAGCTTTCTTT
. . TRBJ1-4 TRBV10-3 CAIINHTGQEKLFF TGTGCCATCATCAATCATACAGGGCAGGAAAAACTGTTTTTT